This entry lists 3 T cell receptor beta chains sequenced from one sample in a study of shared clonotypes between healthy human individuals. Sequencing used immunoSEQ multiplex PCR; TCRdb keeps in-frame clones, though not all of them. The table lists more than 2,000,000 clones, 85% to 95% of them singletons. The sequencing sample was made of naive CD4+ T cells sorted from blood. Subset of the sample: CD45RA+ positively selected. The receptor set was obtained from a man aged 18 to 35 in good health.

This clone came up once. CDR3 amino acids: CASSPRAFGDYGYTF. CDR3 coding DNA: TGTGCCAGCTCACCAAGGGCGTTTGGGGACTATGGCTACACCTTC. The chain employs TRBV18 and TRBJ1-2, with D uncertain. Germline values: CDR1 KGHSH, CDR2 LQKENI. CDR3 size: 15 residues. V gave up 2 bases and J gave up 3 bases, with 13 bases separating them.

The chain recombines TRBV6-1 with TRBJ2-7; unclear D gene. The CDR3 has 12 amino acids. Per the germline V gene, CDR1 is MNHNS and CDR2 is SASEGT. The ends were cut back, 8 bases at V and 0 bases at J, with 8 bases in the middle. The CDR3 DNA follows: TGTGCCAGCGGTCGGGTCTCCTACGAGCAGTACTTC. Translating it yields CASGRVSYEQYF.

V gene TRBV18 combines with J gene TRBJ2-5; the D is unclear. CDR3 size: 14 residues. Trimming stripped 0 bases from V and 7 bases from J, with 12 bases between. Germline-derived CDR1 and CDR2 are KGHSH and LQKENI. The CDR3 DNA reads TGTGCCAGCTCACCACCCAGCCATTCGGGGACCCAGTACTTC. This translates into CASSPPSHSGTQYF.